This T cell receptor (beta chain) originates from a study of OX40 agonist ivuxolimab in advanced cancers. Study information: At 82.7% male, the cohort had a mean age of 60 years, ranging from about 23 to 80. Two patients with cutaneous melanoma and one with hepatocellular carcinoma, three in total, showed partial responses. Study-wide points: Circulating CD4+ and CD8+ T cells showed clonal expansion by week 6 at 0.1 to 3.0 mg/kg.

This clone was recorded only once. Its specificity is not known. The CDR3 sequence is 14 residues long. V was clipped by 7 bases and J by 6 bases, with 19 bases between them. Germline CDR1 reads SNHLY; CDR2 reads FYNNEI. Method: immunoSEQ multiplex PCR; TCRdb's copy keeps in-frame clones and lacks some. The sample contains 20,000 to 25,000 clones, around nine tenths of which appear only once. The chain has TRBV2 and TRBJ2-7; TRBD1 might be the D (7 bases). The sample consisted of CD4+ or CD8+ T cells sorted from blood, taken in a trial of the OX40 agonist ivuxolimab. This receptor was obtained from an adult with an advanced solid tumor such as melanoma, head and neck, liver or kidney cancer. As DNA, the CDR3 is TGTGCCAGCACCCCAAAGGAGGGGGCGAGCGAGCAGTACTTC. Its protein product is CASTPKEGASEQYF.